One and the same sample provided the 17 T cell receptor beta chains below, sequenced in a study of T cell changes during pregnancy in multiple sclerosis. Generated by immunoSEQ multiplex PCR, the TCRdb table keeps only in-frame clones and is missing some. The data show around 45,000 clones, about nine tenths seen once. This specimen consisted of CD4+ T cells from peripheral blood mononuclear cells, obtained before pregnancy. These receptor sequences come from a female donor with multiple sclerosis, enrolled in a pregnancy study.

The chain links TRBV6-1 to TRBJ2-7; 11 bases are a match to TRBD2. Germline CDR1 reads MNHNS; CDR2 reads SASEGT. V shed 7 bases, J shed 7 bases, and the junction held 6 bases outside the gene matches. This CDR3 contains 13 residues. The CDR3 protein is CASKTSGTEEQYF. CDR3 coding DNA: TGTGCCAGCAAGACTAGCGGGACCGAAGAGCAGTACTTC.

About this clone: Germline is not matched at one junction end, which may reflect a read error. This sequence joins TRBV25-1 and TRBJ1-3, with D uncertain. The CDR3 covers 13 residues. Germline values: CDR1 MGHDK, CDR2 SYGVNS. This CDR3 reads CASSESGGSTIYF. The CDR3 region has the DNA TGTGCCAGCAGTGAATCTGGAGGAAGCACCATATATTTT.

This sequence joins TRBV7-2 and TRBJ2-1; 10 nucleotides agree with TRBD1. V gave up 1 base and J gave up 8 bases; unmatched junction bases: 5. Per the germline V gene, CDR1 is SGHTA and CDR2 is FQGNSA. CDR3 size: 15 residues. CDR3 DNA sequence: TGTGCCAGCAGCTTAGTGGGGACAGGGGTCTATGAGCAGTTCTTC. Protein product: CASSLVGTGVYEQFF.

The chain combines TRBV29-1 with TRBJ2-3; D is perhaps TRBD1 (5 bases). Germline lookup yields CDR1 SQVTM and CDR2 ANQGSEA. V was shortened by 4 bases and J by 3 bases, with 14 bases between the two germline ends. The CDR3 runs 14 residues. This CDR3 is CSVGPRVGTDTQYF. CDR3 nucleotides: TGCAGCGTTGGGCCCAGGGTCGGGACAGATACGCAGTATTTT.

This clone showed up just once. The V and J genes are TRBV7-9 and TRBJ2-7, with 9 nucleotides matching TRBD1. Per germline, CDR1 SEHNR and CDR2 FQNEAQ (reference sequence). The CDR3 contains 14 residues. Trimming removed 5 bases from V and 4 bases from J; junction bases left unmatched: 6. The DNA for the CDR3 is TGTGCCAGCAGCCCGGGACAGGGCAATTACGAGCAGTACTTC. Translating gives CASSPGQGNYEQYF.

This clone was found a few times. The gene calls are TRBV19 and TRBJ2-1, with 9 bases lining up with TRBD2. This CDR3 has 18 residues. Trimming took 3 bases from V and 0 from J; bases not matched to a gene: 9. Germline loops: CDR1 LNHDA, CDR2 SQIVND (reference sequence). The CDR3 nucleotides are TGTGCCAGTAGTATGTTTCGGCTAGCGGGGAGCTCCTACAATGAGCAGTTCTTC. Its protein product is CASSMFRLAGSSYNEQFF.

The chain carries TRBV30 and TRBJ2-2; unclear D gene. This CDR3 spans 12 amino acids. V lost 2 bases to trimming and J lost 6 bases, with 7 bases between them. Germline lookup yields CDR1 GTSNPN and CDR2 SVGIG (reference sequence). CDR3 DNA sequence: TGTGCCTGGAGTACGGTTTCCGGGGAGCTGTTTTTT. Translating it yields CAWSTVSGELFF.

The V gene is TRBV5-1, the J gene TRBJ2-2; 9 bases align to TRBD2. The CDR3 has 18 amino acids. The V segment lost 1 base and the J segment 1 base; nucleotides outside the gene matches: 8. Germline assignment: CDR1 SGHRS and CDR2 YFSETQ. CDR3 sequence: CASSLTSSAGGNTGELFF. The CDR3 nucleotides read TGCGCCAGCAGCTTGACGTCCTCAGCGGGAGGGAACACCGGGGAGCTGTTTTTT. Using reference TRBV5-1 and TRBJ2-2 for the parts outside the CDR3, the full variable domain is KAGVTQTPRYLIKTRGQQVTLSCSPISGHRSVSWYQQTPGQGLQFLFEYFSETQRNKGNFPGRFSGRQFSNSRSEMNVSTLELGDSALYLCASSLTSSAGGNTGELFFGEGSRLTVL.

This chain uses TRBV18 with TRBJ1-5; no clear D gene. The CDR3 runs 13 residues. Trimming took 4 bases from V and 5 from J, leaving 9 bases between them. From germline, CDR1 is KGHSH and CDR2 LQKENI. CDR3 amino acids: CASSRQSDQPQHF. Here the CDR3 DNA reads TGTGCCAGCTCACGTCAGTCCGATCAGCCCCAGCATTTT.

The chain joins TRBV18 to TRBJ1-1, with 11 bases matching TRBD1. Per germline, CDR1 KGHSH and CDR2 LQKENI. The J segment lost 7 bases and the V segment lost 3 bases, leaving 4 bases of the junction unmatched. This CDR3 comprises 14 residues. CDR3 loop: CASSPQGQGVEAFF. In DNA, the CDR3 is TGTGCCAGCTCACCGCAGGGACAGGGGGTTGAAGCTTTCTTT.

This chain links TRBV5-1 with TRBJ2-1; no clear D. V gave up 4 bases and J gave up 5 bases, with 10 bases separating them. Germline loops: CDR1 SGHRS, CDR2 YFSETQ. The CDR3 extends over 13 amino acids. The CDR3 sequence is CASSTRLDNEQFF. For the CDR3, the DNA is TGCGCCAGCAGCACCAGACTTGACAATGAGCAGTTCTTC.

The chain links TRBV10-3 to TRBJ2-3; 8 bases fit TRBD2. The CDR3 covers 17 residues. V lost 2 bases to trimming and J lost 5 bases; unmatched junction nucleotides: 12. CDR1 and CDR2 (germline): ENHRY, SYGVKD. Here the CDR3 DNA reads TGTGCCATCAGTGAGCCCCCGGGGCGGGAGGAGGGAGATACGCAGTATTTT. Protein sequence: CAISEPPGREEGDTQYF.

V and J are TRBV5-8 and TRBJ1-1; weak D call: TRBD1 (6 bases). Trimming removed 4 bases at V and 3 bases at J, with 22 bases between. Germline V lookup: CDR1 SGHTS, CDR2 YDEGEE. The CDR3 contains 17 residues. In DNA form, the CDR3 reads TGTGCCAGCAGCGCAAGGACAGTCATAAGAATTGACACTGAAGCTTTCTTT. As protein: CASSARTVIRIDTEAFF.

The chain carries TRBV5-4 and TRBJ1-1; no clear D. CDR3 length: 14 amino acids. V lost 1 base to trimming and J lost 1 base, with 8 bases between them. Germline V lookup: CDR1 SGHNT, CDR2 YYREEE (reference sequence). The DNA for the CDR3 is TGTGCCAGCAGCTTGTTCGCAGGGAACACTGAAGCTTTCTTT. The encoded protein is CASSLFAGNTEAFF.

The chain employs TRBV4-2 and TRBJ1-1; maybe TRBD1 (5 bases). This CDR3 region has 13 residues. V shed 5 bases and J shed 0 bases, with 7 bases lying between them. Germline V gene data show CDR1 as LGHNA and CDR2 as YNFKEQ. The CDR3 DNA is TGTGCCAGCAGCTTGGACATGAACACTGAAGCTTTCTTT. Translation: CASSLDMNTEAFF.

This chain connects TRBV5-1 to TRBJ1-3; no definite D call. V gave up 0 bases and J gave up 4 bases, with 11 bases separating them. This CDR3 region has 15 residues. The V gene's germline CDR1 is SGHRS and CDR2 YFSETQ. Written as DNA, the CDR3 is TGCGCCAGCAGCTTGGGTGGTTTGAGAGGAAACACCATATATTTT. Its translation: CASSLGGLRGNTIYF.

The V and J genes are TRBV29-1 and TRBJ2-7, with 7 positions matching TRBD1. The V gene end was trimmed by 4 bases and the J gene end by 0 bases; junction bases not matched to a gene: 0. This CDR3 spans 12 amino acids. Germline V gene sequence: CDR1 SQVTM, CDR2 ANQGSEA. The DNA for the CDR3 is TGCAGCGTTGGGGACAGCTCCTACGAGCAGTACTTC. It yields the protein CSVGDSSYEQYF.